The 19 T cell receptor beta chains below all came from one sample that was sequenced in a study of T cells in localized non-small cell lung cancer. Method: immunoSEQ multiplex PCR; TCRdb's copy keeps in-frame clones and lacks some. Of 20,000 to 30,000 clones in the sample, approximately 89% were seen once. The source material was peripheral blood, sampled before any cancer treatment. Every receptor here comes from a female donor of 60 years or more with stage II squamous cell lung carcinoma.

V usage is TRBV5-4 and J usage is TRBJ1-2; perhaps TRBD1 as D (5 bases). Germline V lookup: CDR1 SGHNT, CDR2 YYREEE (reference sequence). V lost 3 bases and J lost 11, with 11 bases in between. The CDR3 is made up of 11 amino acids. CDR3 DNA: TGTGCCAGCAGCTCCGGGACGGTTTACACCTTC. This translates into CASSSGTVYTF. Looking up the rest from reference TRBV5-4 and TRBJ1-2 gives the full variable domain: ETGVTQSPTHLIKTRGQQVTLRCSSQSGHNTVSWYQQALGQGPQFIFQYYREEENGRGNFPPRFSGLQFPNYSSELNVNALELDDSALYLCASSSGTVYTFGSGTRLTVV.

This chain uses TRBV30 with TRBJ1-5; no clear D. V lost 6 bases and J 5 bases, leaving 11 bases between the germline ends. The germline gives CDR1 GTSNPN, CDR2 SVGIG (reference sequence). The CDR3 spans 12 residues. The CDR3 is CACDGGDQPQHF. As DNA, the CDR3 is TGTGCCTGCGACGGTGGTGATCAGCCCCAGCATTTT.

V is TRBV4-3 and J is TRBJ2-5; 10 nucleotides match TRBD2. V shed 1 base, J shed 5 bases, and the junction held 10 bases outside the gene matches. This CDR3 is built from 17 residues. The V gene's germline CDR1 is LGHNA and CDR2 YSLEER. Here the CDR3 DNA reads TGCGCCAGCAGCCAAGGGAAAGGAGCGGGGGGGCGCGAGACCCAGTACTTC. It specifies CASSQGKGAGGRETQYF.

The chain has TRBV27 and TRBJ2-5; 9 bases line up with TRBD2. The CDR3 loop spans 16 amino acids. V gave up 0 bases and J gave up 3 bases; unmatched junction bases: 5. Germline loops: CDR1 MNHEY, CDR2 SMNVEV (reference sequence). In nucleotides, the CDR3 is TGTGCCAGCAGTTTATCTCCCTTAGCGGGAGAAGAGACCCAGTACTTC. It yields the protein CASSLSPLAGEETQYF.

This chain connects TRBV18 to TRBJ1-2; TRBD1 is a possible D gene (5 bases). The V gene's germline CDR1 is KGHSH and CDR2 LQKENI. Deletions cut 2 bases from V and 13 bases from J, with 20 bases between. CDR3 length: 14 residues. The CDR3 DNA reads as TGTGCCAGCTCACCAGCCCCCACAGGCGGCGCCCTCACCTTC. It yields the protein CASSPAPTGGALTF.

The chain joins TRBV5-1 to TRBJ2-1; TRBD1 agrees at 10 bases. The germline V gene has CDR1 SGHRS and CDR2 YFSETQ. Trimming removed 1 base from V and 1 base from J; junction bases left unmatched: 14. The CDR3 consists of 20 residues. CDR3 amino acids: CASSLWTRETGQGSYNEQFF. For the CDR3, the DNA is TGCGCCAGCAGCTTGTGGACAAGGGAAACGGGACAGGGGTCCTACAATGAGCAGTTCTTC.

The chain links TRBV6-5 to TRBJ1-2, with D hard to call. The CDR3 sequence is 14 residues long. Germline V gene data show CDR1 as MNHEY and CDR2 as SVGAGI. Trimming pared 4 bases from V and 4 bases from J, leaving 13 bases between. The CDR3, as DNA: TGTGCCAGCAGTTCCCGGACGGCGACCTATGGCTACACCTTC. Protein: CASSSRTATYGYTF.

V gene TRBV21-1 combines with J gene TRBJ1-4. TRBV21-1 is a recognized pseudogene. This CDR3 spans 15 amino acids. CDR3 protein: CASSKLGRPGEKLFF. The CDR3 region has the DNA TGTGCCAGCAGCAAACTAGGTCGGCCGGGTGAAAAACTGTTTTTT.

This clone was picked up one time. The chain joins TRBV5-1 to TRBJ1-1, with TRBD1 as a possible D gene (6 bases). This CDR3 has 15 residues. Germline V lookup: CDR1 SGHRS, CDR2 YFSETQ. Between the trimmed V and J ends, which lost 0 bases and 6 bases, there was a span of 15 bases. The CDR3 reads CASSLGPGEVAEAFF. DNA of the CDR3: TGCGCCAGCAGCTTGGGCCCAGGGGAAGTCGCTGAAGCTTTCTTT.

This rearrangement joins TRBV28 to TRBJ1-5, with 8 bases that match TRBD1. The V gene end was trimmed by 4 bases and the J gene end by 2 bases; junction bases not matched to a gene: 10. The CDR3 consists of 17 residues. Germline lookup yields CDR1 MDHEN and CDR2 SYDVKM. The CDR3 DNA sequence: TGTGCCAGCAGTTATACAGGGGGGACAGGTGGCAATCAGCCCCAGCATTTT. Amino acid sequence: CASSYTGGTGGNQPQHF.

V is TRBV30 and J is TRBJ2-7; 10 positions match TRBD2. The length of the CDR3 is 15 residues. With 2 bases clipped from V and 8 bases from J, the junction kept 12 bases outside the gene matches. In germline, CDR1 is GTSNPN, CDR2 SVGIG (reference sequence). The CDR3 reads CAWSTSGEGPPKQYF. Written as DNA, the CDR3 is TGTGCCTGGAGTACTAGCGGGGAGGGTCCCCCCAAGCAGTACTTC.

The chain couples TRBV7-3 to TRBJ1-2; 7 nucleotides match TRBD1. J lost 3 bases, V lost 5 bases, and 3 bases had no gene match. The CDR3 extends over 13 amino acids. The germline V gene has CDR1 SGHTA and CDR2 FQGTGA. The CDR3 loop reads CASSTGEHYGYTF. CDR3 DNA: TGTGCCAGCAGCACAGGGGAGCACTATGGCTACACCTTC.

The chain is built from TRBV6-5 and TRBJ1-1; 7 positions match TRBD1. The CDR3 runs 14 residues. After removal of 4 bases from V and 3 bases from J, the junction contained 5 bases not matched to a gene. Germline CDR1 reads MNHEY; CDR2 reads SVGAGI. CDR3 nucleotides: TGTGCCAGCAGTTTTCTAACAGGGGACACTGAAGCTTTCTTT. Translation gives CASSFLTGDTEAFF.

The rearrangement uses TRBV5-1 and TRBJ1-6; D is undetermined. Trimming stripped 0 bases from V and 7 bases from J, with 11 bases between. This CDR3 comprises 15 residues. Germline CDR1 SGHRS, CDR2 YFSETQ. CDR3: CASSLGGGINSPLHF. Here the CDR3 DNA reads TGCGCCAGCAGCTTGGGAGGAGGGATCAATTCACCCCTCCACTTT.

This clone was counted once. The CDR3 DNA reads TGTGCCAGTATGGCCCCAAGAAGTACTGGCGGGAGATACAATGAGCAGTTCTTC. The encoded protein is CASMAPRSTGGRYNEQFF. The chain combines TRBV19 with TRBJ2-1, with 7 bases aligning to TRBD2. Germline V gene sequence: CDR1 LNHDA, CDR2 SQIVND (reference sequence). CDR3 size: 18 residues. J gave up 4 bases and V 7 bases, and 19 bases lay outside the gene matches.

A note on this clone: At one boundary the junction diverges from the germline segment, which might be a read error. CDR3 nucleotides: TGTGCTAGCAGCCTTTTTCTAGCGGGGGGGGAGACCCAGTACTTC. The encoded protein is CASSLFLAGGETQYF. The gene calls are TRBV7-7 and TRBJ2-5, with 12 bases lining up with TRBD2. CDR1 is SSHAT, CDR2 FNYEAQ, per germline (reference sequence). CDR3 length: 15 amino acids. Drawing the rest from reference TRBV7-7 and TRBJ2-5, the complete variable domain is GAGVSQSPRYKVTKRGQDVTLRCDPISSHATLYWYQQALGQGPEFLTYFNYEAQPDKSGLPSDRFSAERPEGSISTLTIQRTEQRDSAMYRCASSLFLAGGETQYFGPGTRLLVL.

J is TRBJ2-1 and V is TRBV5-1; 7 bases line up with TRBD2. Germline CDR1 is SGHRS and CDR2 is YFSETQ. CDR3 length: 16 amino acids. The V and J ends lost 4 bases and 6 bases, in that order; junction bases with no gene match: 13. The CDR3 region is CASSTRTSTVPNEQFF. The DNA of the CDR3 is TGCGCCAGCAGCACACGGACTAGTACAGTGCCCAATGAGCAGTTCTTC.

The J gene is TRBJ2-5, the V gene TRBV10-2; 8 nucleotides line up with TRBD1. The V gene end was trimmed by 7 bases and the J gene end by 1 base; junction bases not matched to a gene: 8. Germline V gene sequence: CDR1 WSHSY, CDR2 SAAADI. The CDR3 length is 15 residues. The CDR3 coding sequence is TGCGCCAGCAATCGGGACAGGCAGGGCCAAGAGACCCAGTACTTC. It codes for CASNRDRQGQETQYF.

This clone was detected a few times. CDR3 residues: CASSTGLAGGRTDTQYF. As DNA, the CDR3 is TGTGCCAGTAGTACAGGACTAGCGGGGGGTCGCACAGATACGCAGTATTTT. This chain uses TRBV19 with TRBJ2-3; the match to TRBD2 covers 14 bases. Looked up from germline, CDR1 is LNHDA and CDR2 is SQIVND (reference sequence). Losses at the gene ends were 4 bases for V and 1 base for J; bases not matched to a gene: 4. The CDR3 extends over 17 amino acids. Combining the CDR3 with reference TRBV19 and TRBJ2-3 gives the whole variable domain DGGITQSPKYLFRKEGQNVTLSCEQNLNHDAMYWYRQDPGQGLRLIYYSQIVNDFQKGDIAEGYSVSREKKESFPLTVTSAQKNPTAFYLCASSTGLAGGRTDTQYFGPGTRLTVL.